This TCR beta chain was identified in a study of blood T cell repertoires in COVID-19. Background on the study: Collection of acute and convalescent COVID-19 samples took place in the United States, Italy and Spain. The analysed material was cDNA or gDNA that came from T cells, B-cell-depleted T cells, or PBMCs.

Original data processing: Reference gene primer amplification yielded estimated nucleated cell counts. Sequenced by immunoSEQ multiplex PCR; TCRdb stores in-frame clones only, minus some. V and J calls and clone size come straight from that table; D and trimming were deduced from the DNA. This table holds about 110,000 clones, about 80% found once. V shed 4 bases, J shed 5 bases, and the junction held 5 bases outside the gene matches. CDR3 length: 14 residues. Germline V gene data show CDR1 as LNHDA and CDR2 as SQIVND (reference sequence). Sequencing was done on a sample of peripheral blood. The chain links TRBV19 to TRBJ1-1, with TRBD1 matching 9 bases. The sequence came from a man between 65 and 80 years old with acute or convalescent COVID-19. In nucleotides, the CDR3 is TGTGCCAGTAGTAGGCGGGACAGGGCTACTGAAGCTTTCTTT. It translates to CASSRRDRATEAFF.